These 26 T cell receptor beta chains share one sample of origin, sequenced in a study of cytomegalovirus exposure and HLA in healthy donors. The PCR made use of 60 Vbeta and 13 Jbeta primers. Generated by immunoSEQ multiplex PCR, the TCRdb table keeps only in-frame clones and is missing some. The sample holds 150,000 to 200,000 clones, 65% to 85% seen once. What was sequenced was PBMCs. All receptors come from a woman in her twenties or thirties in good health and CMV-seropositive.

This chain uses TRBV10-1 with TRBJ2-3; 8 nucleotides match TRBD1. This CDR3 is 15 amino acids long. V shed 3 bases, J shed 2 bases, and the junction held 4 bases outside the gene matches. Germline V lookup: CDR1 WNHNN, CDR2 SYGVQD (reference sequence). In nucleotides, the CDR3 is TGCGCCAGCAGTGAAGGGGACAGGCACACAGATACGCAGTATTTT. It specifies CASSEGDRHTDTQYF.

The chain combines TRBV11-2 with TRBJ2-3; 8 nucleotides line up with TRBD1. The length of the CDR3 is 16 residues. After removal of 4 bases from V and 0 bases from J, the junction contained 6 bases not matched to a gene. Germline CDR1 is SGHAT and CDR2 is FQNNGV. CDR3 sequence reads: CASSSKTGVSTDTQYF. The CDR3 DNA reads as TGTGCCAGCAGCTCCAAGACAGGGGTTAGCACAGATACGCAGTATTTT.

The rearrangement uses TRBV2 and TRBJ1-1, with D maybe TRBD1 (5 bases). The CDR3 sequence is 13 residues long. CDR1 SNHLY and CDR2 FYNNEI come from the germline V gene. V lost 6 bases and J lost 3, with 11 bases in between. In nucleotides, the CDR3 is TGTGCCAGCAGAGAAACAGGCGACACTGAAGCTTTCTTT. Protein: CASRETGDTEAFF.

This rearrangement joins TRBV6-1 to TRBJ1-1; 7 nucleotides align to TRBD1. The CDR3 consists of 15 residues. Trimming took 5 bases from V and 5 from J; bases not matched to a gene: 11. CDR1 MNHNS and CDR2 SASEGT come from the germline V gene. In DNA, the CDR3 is TGTGCCAGCAGTCGACCAGGAGGGGGCGCAACTGAAGCTTTCTTT. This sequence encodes CASSRPGGGATEAFF.

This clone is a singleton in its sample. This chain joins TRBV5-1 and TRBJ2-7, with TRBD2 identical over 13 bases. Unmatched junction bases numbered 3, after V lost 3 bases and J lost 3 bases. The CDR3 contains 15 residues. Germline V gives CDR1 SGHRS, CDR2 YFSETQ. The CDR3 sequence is CASSSGLAGSYEQYF. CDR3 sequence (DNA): TGCGCCAGCAGCTCGGGACTAGCGGGGAGCTACGAGCAGTACTTC.

The CDR3 bases are TGCGCCAGCAGGGGCCAGGGCTCCGATATCATCTCCTACGAGCAGTACTTC. Encoded protein: CASRGQGSDIISYEQYF. The chain joins TRBV10-2 to TRBJ2-7; weak D call: TRBD1 (5 bases). Trimming took off 6 bases at V and 0 bases at J, with 21 bases between the two ends. The CDR3 has 17 amino acids. Germline assignment: CDR1 WSHSY and CDR2 SAAADI.

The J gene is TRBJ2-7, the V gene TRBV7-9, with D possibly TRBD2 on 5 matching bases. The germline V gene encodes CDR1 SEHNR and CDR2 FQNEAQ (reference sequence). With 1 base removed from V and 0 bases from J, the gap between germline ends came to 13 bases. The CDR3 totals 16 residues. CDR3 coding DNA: TGTGCCAGCAGCTTAGGGCGGGCCGAGAGCTCCTACGAGCAGTACTTC. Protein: CASSLGRAESSYEQYF.

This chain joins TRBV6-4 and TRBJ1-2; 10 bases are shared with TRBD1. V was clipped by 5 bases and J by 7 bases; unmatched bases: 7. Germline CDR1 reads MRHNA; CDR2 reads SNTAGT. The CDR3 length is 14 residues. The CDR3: CASSYTTGGAGYTF. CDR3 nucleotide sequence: TGTGCCAGCAGTTATACGACAGGGGGCGCTGGCTACACCTTC.

This chain's CDR3 is CASSEEGQGGGYTF. The CDR3 DNA reads TGTGCCAGCAGTGAAGAGGGACAGGGTGGTGGCTACACCTTC. The J gene is TRBJ1-2, the V gene TRBV6-1, with 9 nucleotides matching TRBD1. Germline CDR1 is MNHNS and CDR2 is SASEGT. Trimming removed 1 base from V and 7 bases from J; junction bases left unmatched: 4. This CDR3 is built from 14 residues.

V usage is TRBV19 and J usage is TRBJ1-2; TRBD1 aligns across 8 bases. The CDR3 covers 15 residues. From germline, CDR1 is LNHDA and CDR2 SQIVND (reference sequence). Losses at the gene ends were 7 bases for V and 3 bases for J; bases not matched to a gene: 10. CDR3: CASTPPTGEYYGYTF. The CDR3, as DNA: TGTGCCAGTACTCCTCCGACAGGGGAATACTATGGCTACACCTTC.

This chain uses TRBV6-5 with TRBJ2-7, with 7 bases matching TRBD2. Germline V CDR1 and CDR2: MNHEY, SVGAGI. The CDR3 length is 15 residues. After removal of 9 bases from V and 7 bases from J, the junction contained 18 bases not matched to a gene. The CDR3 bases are TGTGCCAGTAGTCTTCGTGCGGCTAGCGGTCCTGAGCAGTACTTC. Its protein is CASSLRAASGPEQYF.

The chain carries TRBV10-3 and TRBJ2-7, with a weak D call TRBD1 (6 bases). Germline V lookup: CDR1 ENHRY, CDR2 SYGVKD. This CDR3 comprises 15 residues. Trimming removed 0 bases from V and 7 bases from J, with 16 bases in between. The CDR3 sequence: CAISESGTLSPEQYF. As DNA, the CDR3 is TGTGCCATCAGTGAGTCCGGGACACTCTCCCCAGAGCAGTACTTC.

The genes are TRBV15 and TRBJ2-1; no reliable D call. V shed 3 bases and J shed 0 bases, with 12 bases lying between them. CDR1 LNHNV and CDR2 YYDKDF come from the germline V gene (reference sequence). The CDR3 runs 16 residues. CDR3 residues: CATSREFRSSYNEQFF. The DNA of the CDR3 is TGTGCCACCAGCAGGGAATTTAGGAGCTCCTACAATGAGCAGTTCTTC.

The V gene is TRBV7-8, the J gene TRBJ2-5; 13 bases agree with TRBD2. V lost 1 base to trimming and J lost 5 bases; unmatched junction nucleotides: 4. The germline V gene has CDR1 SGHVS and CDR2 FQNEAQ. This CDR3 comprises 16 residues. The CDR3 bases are TGTGCCAGCAGCTTAGAACTAGCGGGAGGGTTGGAGACCCAGTACTTC. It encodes CASSLELAGGLETQYF.

The CDR3 sequence is CASHWGGGTGEQYF. The CDR3 DNA is TGTGCTTCTCACTGGGGGGGAGGAACTGGGGAGCAGTACTTC. This sequence joins TRBV2 and TRBJ2-7; 7 bases agree with TRBD2. Germline CDR1 SNHLY, CDR2 FYNNEI. This CDR3 is 14 amino acids long.

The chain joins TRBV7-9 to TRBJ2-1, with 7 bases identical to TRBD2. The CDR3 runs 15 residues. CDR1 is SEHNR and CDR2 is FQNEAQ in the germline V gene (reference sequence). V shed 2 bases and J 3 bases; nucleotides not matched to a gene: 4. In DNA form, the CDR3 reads TGTGCCAGCAGCTTAACTAGCGAAATCTACAATGAGCAGTTCTTC. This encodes CASSLTSEIYNEQFF. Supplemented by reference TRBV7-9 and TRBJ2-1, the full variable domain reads DTGVSQNPRHKITKRGQNVTFRCDPISEHNRLYWYRQTLGQGPEFLTYFQNEAQLEKSRLLSDRFSAERPKGSFSTLEIQRTEQGDSAMYLCASSLTSEIYNEQFFGPGTRLTVL.

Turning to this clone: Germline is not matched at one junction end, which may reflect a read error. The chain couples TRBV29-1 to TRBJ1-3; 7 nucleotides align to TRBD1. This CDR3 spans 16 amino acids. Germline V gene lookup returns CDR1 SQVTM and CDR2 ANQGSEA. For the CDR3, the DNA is TGCAGCGTGGAAGGACAGGAAACTTTCTCTGGAAACACCATATATTTT. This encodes CSVEGQETFSGNTIYF.

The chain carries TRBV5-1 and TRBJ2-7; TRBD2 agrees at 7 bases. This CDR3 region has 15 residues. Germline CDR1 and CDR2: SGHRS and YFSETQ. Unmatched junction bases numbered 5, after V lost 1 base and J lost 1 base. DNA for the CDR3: TGCGCCAGCAGCTTGTGGCGGGAGCAGTCCTACGAGCAGTACTTC. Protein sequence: CASSLWREQSYEQYF.

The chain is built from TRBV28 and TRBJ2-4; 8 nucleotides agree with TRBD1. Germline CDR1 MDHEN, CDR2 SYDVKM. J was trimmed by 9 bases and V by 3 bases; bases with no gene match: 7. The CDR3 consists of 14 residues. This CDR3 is CASSFGTGLGIQYF. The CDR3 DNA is TGTGCCAGCAGTTTTGGGACAGGCTTGGGCATTCAGTACTTC. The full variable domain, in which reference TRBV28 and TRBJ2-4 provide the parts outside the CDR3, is DVKVTQSSRYLVKRTGEKVFLECVQDMDHENMFWYRQDPGLGLRLIYFSYDVKMKEKGDIPEGYSVSREKKERFSLILESASTNQTSMYLCASSFGTGLGIQYFGAGTRLSVL.

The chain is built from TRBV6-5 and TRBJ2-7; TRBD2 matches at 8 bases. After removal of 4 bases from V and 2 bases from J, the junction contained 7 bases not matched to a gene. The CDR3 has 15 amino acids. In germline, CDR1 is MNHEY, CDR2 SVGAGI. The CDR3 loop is CASSSLAETPYEQYF. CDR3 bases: TGTGCCAGCAGTTCACTAGCGGAGACCCCCTACGAGCAGTACTTC.

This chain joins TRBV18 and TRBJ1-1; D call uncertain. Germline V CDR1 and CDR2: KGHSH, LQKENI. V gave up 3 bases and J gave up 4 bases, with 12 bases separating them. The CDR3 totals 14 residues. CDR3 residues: CASSPNAGGTEAFF. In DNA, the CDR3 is TGTGCCAGCTCACCTAATGCGGGAGGCACTGAAGCTTTCTTT. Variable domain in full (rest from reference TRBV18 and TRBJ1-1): NAGVMQNPRHLVRRRGQEARLRCSPMKGHSHVYWYRQLPEEGLKFMVYLQKENIIDESGMPKERFSAEFPKEGPSILRIQQVVRGDSAAYFCASSPNAGGTEAFFGQGTRLTVV.

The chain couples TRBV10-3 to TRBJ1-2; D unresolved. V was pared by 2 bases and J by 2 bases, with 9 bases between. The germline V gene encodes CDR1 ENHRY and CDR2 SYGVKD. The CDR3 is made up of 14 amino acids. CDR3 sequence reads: CAISEGVVNYGYTF. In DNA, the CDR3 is TGTGCCATCAGTGAGGGAGTGGTCAACTATGGCTACACCTTC.

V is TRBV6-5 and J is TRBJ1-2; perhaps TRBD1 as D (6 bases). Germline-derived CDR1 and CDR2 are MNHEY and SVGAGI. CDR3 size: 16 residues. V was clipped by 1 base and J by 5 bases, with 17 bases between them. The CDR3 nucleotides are TGTGCCAGCAGTTACTGGTCAGGGGCCGAGGGGTATGGCTACACCTTC. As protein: CASSYWSGAEGYGYTF.

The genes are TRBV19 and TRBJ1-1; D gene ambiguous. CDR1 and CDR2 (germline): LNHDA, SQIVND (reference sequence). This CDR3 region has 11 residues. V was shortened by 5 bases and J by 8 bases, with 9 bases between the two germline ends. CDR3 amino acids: CASSFRLEAFF. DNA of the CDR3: TGTGCCAGTAGTTTTCGGTTGGAAGCTTTCTTT. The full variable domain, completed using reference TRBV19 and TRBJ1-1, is DGGITQSPKYLFRKEGQNVTLSCEQNLNHDAMYWYRQDPGQGLRLIYYSQIVNDFQKGDIAEGYSVSREKKESFPLTVTSAQKNPTAFYLCASSFRLEAFFGQGTRLTVV.

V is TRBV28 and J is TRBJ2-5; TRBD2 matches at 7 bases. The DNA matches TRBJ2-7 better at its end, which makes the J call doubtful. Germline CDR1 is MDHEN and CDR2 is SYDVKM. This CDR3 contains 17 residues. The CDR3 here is CASSFMFGGSSTHEQYF. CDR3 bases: TGTGCCAGCAGTTTTATGTTTGGCGGGAGCTCGACCCACGAGCAGTACTTC.

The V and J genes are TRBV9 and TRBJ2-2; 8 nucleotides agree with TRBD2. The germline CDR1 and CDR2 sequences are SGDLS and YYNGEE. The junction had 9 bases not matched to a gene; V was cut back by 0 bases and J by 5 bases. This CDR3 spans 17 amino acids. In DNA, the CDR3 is TGTGCCAGCAGCGTAGCTACCGGGGCGGGGGGAACCGGGGAGCTGTTTTTT. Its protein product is CASSVATGAGGTGELFF.